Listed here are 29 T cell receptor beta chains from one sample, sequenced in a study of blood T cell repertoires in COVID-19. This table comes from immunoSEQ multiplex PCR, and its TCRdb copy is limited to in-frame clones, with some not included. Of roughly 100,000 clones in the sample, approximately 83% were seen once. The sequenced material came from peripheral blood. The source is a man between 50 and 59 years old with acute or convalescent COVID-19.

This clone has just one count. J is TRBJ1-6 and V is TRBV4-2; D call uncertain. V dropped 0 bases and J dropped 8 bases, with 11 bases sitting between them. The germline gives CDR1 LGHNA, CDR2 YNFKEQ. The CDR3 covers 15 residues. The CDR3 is CASSQDPRIDSPLHF. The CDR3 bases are TGTGCCAGCAGCCAAGATCCCAGGATCGATTCACCCCTCCACTTT.

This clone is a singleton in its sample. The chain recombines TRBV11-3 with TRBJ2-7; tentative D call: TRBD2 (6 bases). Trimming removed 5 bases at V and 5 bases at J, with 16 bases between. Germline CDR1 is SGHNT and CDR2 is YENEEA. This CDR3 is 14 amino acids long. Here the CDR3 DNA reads TGTGCCAGCAGCCCCCCGACTAGTTGCCACGAGCAGTACTTC. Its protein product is CASSPPTSCHEQYF.

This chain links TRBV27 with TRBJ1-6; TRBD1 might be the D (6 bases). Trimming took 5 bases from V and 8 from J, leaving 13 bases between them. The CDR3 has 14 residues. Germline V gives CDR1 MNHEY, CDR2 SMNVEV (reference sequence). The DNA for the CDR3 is TGTGCCAGCAGTCCCGGACAGAGGCATTCACCCCTCCACTTT. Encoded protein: CASSPGQRHSPLHF.

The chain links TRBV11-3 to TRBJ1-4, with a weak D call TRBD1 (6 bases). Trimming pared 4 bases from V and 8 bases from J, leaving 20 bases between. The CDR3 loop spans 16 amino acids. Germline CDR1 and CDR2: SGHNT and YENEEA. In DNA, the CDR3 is TGTGCCAGCAGCTCGTATACAGGGACCAGAATGGAAAAACTGTTTTTT. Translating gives CASSSYTGTRMEKLFF.

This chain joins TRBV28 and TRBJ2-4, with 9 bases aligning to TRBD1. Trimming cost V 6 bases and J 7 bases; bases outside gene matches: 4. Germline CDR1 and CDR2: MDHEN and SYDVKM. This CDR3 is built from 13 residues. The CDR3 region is CASRGQGGNIQYF. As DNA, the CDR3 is TGTGCCAGCAGGGGACAGGGTGGTAACATTCAGTACTTC.

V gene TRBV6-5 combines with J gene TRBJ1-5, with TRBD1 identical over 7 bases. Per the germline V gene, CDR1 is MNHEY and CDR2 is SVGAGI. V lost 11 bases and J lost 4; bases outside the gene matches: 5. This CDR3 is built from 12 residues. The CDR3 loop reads CAVMGQNQPQHF. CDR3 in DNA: TGTGCCGTCATGGGACAGAATCAGCCCCAGCATTTT.

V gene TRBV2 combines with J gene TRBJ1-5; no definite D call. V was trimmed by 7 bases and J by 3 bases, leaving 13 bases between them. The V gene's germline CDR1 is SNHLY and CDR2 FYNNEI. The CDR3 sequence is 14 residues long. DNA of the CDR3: TGTGCCAGCATGAGGGAAGGGAACAATCAGCCCCAGCATTTT. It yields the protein CASMREGNNQPQHF.

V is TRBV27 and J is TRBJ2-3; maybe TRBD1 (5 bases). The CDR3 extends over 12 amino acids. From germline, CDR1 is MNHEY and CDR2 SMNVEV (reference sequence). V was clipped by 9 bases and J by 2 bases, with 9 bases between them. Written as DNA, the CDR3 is TGTGCCAGTCAGGGAATCACAGATACGCAGTATTTT. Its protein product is CASQGITDTQYF.

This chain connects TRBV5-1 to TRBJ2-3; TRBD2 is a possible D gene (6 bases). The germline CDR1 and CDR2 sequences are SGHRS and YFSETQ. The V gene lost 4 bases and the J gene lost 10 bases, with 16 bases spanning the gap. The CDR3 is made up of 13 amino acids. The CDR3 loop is CASSPHDGSAQYF. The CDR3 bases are TGCGCCAGCAGCCCCCATGACGGGAGTGCGCAGTATTTT.

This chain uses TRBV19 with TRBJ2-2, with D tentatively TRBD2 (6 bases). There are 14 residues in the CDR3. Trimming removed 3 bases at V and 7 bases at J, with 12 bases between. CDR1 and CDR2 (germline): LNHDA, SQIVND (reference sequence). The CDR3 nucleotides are TGTGCCAGTAGTATTCGACTAGTTGGCGGGGAGCTGTTTTTT. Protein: CASSIRLVGGELFF.

CDR3 sequence: CASSKSSGNTIYF. The CDR3 region has the DNA TGTGCCAGCAGCAAGAGCTCTGGAAACACCATATATTTT. This chain links TRBV7-3 with TRBJ1-3; the D is unclear. Trimming cost V 5 bases and J 0 bases, with 5 bases left between them. CDR3 size: 13 residues. Germline values: CDR1 SGHTA, CDR2 FQGTGA.

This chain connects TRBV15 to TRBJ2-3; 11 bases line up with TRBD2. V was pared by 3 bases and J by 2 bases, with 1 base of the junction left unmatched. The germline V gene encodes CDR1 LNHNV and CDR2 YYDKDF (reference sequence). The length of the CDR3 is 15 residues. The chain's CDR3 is CATSSSGGVTDTQYF. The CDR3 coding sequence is TGTGCCACCAGCAGTAGCGGGGGGGTCACAGATACGCAGTATTTT.

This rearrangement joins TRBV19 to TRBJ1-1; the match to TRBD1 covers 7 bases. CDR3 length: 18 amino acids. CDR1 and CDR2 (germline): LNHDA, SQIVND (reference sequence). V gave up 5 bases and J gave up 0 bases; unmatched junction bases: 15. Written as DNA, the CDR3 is TGTGCCAGTAGTGCCCAGGGGGGCGGGCAGGGCATGAACACTGAAGCTTTCTTT. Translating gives CASSAQGGGQGMNTEAFF.

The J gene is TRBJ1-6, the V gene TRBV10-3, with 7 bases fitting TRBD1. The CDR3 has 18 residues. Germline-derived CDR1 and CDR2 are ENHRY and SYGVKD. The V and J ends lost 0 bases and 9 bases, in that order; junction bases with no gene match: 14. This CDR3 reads CAISESTGHTTLSSPLHF. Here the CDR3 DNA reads TGTGCCATCAGTGAGTCGACAGGGCACACCACCCTTAGTTCACCCCTCCACTTT.

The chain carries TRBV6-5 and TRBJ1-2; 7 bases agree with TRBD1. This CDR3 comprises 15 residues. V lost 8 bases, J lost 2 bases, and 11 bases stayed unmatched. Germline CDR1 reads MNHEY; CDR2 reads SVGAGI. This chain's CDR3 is CASQGLTGPNYGYTF. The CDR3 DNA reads TGTGCCAGCCAGGGATTGACAGGGCCCAACTATGGCTACACCTTC.

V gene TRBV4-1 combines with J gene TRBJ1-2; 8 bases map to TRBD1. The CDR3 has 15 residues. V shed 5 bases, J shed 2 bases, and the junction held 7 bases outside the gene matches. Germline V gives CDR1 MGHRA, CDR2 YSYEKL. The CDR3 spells CASSEGRGLNYGYTF. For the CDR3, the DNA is TGCGCCAGCAGCGAAGGCAGGGGGCTCAACTATGGCTACACCTTC.

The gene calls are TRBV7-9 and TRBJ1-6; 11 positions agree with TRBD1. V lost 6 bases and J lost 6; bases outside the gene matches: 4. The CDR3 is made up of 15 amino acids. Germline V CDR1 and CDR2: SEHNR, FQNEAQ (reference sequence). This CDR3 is CASRDGTGGNSPLHF. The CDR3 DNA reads TGTGCCAGCAGGGATGGGACAGGGGGTAATTCACCCCTCCACTTT.

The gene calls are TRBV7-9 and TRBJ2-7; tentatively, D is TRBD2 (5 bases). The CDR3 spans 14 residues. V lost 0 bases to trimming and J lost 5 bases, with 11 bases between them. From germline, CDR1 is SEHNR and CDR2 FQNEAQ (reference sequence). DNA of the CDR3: TGTGCCAGCAGCTTAGCGGGAGACTTGAACGAGCAGTACTTC. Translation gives CASSLAGDLNEQYF.

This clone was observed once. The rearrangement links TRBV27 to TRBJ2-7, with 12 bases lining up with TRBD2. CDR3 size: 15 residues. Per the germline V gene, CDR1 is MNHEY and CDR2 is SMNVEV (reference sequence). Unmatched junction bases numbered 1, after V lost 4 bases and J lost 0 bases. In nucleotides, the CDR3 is TGTGCCAGCAGTTCGACTAGCGGGAGCTCCTACGAGCAGTACTTC. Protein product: CASSSTSGSSYEQYF.

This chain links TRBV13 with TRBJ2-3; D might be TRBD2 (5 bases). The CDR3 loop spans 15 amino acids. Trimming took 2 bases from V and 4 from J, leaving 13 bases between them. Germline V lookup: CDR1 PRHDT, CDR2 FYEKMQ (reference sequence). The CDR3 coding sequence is TGTGCCAGCAGCTTACCAGGACTCCCGCCAGATACGCAGTATTTT. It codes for CASSLPGLPPDTQYF.

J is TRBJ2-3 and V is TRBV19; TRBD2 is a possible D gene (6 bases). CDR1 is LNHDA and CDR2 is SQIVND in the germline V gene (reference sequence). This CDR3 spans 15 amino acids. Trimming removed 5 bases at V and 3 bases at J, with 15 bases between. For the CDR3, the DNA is TGTGCCAGTAGTCTTTGGGGACGGGAGACAGATACGCAGTATTTT. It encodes CASSLWGRETDTQYF.

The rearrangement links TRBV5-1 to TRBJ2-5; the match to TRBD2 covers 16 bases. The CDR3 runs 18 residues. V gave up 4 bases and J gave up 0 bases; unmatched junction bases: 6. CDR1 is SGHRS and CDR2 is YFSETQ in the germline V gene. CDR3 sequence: CASSPGTSGGVNQETQYF. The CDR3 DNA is TGCGCCAGCAGCCCGGGGACTAGCGGGGGGGTAAACCAAGAGACCCAGTACTTC.

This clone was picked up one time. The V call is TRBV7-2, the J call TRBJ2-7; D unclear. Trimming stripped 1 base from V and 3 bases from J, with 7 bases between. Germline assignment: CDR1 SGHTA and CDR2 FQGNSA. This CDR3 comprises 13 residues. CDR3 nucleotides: TGTGCCAGCAGCTTAGGTGCCTACTACGAGCAGTACTTC. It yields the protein CASSLGAYYEQYF.

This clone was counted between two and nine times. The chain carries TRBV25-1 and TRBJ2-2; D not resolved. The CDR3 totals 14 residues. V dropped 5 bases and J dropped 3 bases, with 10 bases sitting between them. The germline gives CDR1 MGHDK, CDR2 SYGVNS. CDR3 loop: CASSSYTDTGELFF. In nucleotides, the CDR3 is TGTGCCAGCAGTAGTTACACCGACACCGGGGAGCTGTTTTTT. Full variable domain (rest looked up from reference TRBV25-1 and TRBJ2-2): EADIYQTPRYLVIGTGKKITLECSQTMGHDKMYWYQQDPGMELHLIHYSYGVNSTEKGDLSSESTVSRIRTEHFPLTLESARPSHTSQYLCASSSYTDTGELFFGEGSRLTVL.

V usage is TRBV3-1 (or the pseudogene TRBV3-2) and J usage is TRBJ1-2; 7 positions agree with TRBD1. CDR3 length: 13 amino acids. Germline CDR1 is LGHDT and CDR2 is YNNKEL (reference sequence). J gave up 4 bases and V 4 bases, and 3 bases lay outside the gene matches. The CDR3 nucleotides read TGTGCCAGCAGCCTGGGACAGAGCTATGGCTACACCTTC. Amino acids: CASSLGQSYGYTF.

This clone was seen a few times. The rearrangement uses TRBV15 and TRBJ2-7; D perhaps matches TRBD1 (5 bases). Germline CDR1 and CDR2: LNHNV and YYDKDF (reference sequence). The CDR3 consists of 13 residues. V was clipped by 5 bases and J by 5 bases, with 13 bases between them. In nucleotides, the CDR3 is TGTGCCACCAGCTGGGGCAGGGAAAACGAGCAGTACTTC. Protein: CATSWGRENEQYF.

CDR3: CASNRPGTGAGANVLTF. The DNA for the CDR3 is TGTGCCAGCAATCGTCCCGGGACAGGGGCCGGGGCCAACGTCCTGACTTTC. V is TRBV6-6 and J is TRBJ2-6; 10 bases fit TRBD1. CDR3 length equals 17 residues. V was pared by 7 bases and J by 4 bases, with 10 bases of the junction left unmatched. CDR1 is MNHNY and CDR2 is SVGAGI in the germline V gene (reference sequence).

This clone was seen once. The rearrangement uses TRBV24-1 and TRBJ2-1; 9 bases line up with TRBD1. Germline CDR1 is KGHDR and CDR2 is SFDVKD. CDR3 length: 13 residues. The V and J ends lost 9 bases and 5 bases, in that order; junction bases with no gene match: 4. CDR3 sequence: CATRGTGNNEQFF. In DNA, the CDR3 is TGTGCCACCCGCGGGACAGGGAACAATGAGCAGTTCTTC.

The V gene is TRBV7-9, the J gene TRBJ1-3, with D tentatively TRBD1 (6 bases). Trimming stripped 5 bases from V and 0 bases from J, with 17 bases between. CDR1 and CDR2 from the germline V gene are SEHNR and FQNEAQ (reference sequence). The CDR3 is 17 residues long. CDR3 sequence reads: CASSAVRDTISGNTIYF. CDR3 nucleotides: TGTGCCAGCAGCGCAGTCCGGGACACGATCTCTGGAAACACCATATATTTT.